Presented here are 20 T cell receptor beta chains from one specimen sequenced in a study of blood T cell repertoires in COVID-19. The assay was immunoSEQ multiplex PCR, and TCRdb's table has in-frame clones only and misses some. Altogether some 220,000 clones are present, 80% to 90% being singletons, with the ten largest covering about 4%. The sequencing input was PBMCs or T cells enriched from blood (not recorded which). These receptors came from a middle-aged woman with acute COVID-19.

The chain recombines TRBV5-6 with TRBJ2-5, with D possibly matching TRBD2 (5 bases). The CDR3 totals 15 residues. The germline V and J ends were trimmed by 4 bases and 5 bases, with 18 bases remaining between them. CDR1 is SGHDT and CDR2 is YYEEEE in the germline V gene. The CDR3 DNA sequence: TGTGCCAGCAGCCGACCGACGCGCCGGAGGGAGACCCAGTACTTC. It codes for CASSRPTRRRETQYF.

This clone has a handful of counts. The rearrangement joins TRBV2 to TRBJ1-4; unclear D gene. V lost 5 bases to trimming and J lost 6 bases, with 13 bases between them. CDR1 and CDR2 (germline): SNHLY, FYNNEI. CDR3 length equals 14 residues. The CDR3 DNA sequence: TGTGCCAGCAGTTCTCACTTTTCCTATGAAAAACTGTTTTTT. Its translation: CASSSHFSYEKLFF.

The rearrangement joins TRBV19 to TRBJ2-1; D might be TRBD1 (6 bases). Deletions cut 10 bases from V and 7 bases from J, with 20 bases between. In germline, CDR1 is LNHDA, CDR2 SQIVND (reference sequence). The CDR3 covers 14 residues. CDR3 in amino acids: CATRQTKRGNEQFF. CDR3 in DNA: TGTGCCACGCGCCAAACAAAGAGGGGGAATGAGCAGTTCTTC.

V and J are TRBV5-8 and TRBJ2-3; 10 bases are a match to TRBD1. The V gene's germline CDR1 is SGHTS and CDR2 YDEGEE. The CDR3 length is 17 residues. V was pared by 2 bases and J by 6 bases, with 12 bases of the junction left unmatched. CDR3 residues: CASSFGQGGFSSDTQYF. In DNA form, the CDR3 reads TGTGCCAGCAGCTTTGGACAGGGGGGTTTTTCATCCGATACGCAGTATTTT.

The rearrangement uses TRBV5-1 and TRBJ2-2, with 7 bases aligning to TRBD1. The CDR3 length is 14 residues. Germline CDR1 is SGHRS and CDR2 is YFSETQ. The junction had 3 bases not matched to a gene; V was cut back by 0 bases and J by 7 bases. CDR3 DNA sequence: TGCGCCAGCAGCTTGGGACAGGGAAACGGGGAGCTGTTTTTT. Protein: CASSLGQGNGELFF.

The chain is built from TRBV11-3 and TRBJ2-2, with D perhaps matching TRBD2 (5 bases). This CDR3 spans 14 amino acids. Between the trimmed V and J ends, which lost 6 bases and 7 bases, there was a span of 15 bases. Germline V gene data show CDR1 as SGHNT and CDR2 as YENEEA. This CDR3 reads CASSRTRVRGELFF. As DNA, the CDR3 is TGTGCCAGCAGTCGTACGCGGGTCCGCGGGGAGCTGTTTTTT. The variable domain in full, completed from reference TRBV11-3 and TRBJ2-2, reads EAGVVQSPRYKIIEKKQPVAFWCNPISGHNTLYWYLQNLGQGPELLIRYENEEAVDDSQLPKDRFSAERLKGVDSTLKIQPAELGDSAVYLCASSRTRVRGELFFGEGSRLTVL.

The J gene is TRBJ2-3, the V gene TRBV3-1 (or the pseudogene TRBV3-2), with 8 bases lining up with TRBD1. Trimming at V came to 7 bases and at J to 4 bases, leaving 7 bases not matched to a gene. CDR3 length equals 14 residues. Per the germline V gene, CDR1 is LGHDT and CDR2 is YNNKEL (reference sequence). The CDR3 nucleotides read TGTGCCAGCACCAGACAGGGGCGAGCAGATACGCAGTATTTT. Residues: CASTRQGRADTQYF.

The CDR3 region is CASSHAGGAGSSAFF. CDR3 bases: TGTGCCAGCAGCCACGCGGGGGGGGCAGGGAGCTCAGCTTTCTTT. V is TRBV13 and J is TRBJ1-1, with TRBD1 as a possible D gene (6 bases). Germline CDR1 reads PRHDT; CDR2 reads FYEKMQ (reference sequence). The CDR3 consists of 15 residues. V lost 5 bases and J 10 bases, leaving 23 bases between the germline ends.

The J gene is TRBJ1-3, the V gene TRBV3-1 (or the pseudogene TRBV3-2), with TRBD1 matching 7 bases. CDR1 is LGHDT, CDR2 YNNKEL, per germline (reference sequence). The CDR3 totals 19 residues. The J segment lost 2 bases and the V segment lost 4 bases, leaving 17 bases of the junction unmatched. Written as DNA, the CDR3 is TGTGCCAGCAGCCCATTACCAGTAGACAGGGATTTAACTGGAAACACCATATATTTT. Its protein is CASSPLPVDRDLTGNTIYF.

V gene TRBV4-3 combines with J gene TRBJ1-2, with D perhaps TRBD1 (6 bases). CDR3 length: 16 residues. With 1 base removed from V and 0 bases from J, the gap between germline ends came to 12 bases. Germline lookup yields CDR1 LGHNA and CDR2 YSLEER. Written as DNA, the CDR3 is TGCGCCAGCAGCCAAGCGAGACAGGTGGCTAACTATGGCTACACCTTC. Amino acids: CASSQARQVANYGYTF.

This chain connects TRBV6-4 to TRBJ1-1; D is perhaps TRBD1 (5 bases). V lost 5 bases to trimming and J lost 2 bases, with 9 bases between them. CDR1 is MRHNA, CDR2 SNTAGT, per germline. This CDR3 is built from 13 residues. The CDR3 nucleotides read TGTGCCAGCAGTCTAGACAGTAACACTGAAGCTTTCTTT. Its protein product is CASSLDSNTEAFF.

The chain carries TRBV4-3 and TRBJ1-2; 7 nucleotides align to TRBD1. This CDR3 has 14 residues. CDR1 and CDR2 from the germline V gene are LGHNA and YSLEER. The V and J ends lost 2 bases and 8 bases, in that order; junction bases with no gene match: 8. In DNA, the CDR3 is TGCGCCAGCAGCCAAAGTGGGACAGTACGGGGCTACACCTTC. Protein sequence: CASSQSGTVRGYTF.

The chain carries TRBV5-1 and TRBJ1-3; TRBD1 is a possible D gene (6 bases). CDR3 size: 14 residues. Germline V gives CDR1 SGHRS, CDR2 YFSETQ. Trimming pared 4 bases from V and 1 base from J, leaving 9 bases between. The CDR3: CASSPQGSGNTIYF. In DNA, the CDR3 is TGCGCCAGCAGCCCCCAGGGGTCTGGAAACACCATATATTTT.

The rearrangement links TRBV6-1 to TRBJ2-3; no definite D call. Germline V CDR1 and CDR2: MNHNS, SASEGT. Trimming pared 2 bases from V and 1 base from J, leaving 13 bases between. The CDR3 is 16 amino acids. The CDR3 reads CASSESVSLGTDTQYF. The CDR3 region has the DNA TGTGCCAGCAGTGAAAGTGTATCGTTAGGCACAGATACGCAGTATTTT.

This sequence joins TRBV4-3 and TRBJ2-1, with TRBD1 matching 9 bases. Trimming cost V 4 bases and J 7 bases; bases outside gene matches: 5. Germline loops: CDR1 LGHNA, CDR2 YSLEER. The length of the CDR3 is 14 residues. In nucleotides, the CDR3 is TGCGCCAGCAGCCCCAGACAGGGGGGGAATGAGCAGTTCTTC. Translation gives CASSPRQGGNEQFF.

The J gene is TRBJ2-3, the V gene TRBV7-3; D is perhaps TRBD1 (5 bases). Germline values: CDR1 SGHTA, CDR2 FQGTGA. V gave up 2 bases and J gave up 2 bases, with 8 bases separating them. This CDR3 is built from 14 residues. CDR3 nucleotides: TGTGCCAGCAGCTTACAGGGCCACACAGATACGCAGTATTTT. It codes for CASSLQGHTDTQYF.

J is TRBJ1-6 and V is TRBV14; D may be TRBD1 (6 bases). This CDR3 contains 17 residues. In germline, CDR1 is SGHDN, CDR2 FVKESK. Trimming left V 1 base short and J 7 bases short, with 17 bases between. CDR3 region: CASSQVRQGSQNSPLHF. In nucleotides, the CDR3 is TGTGCCAGCAGCCAAGTTCGGCAGGGGTCTCAGAATTCACCCCTCCACTTT.

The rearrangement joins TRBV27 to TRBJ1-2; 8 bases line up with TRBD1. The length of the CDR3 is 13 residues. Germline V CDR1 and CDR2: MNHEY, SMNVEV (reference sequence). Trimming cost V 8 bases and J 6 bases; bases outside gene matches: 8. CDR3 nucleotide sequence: TGTGCCAGCGCTCCGGGCAGGGGGCATGGCTACACCTTC. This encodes CASAPGRGHGYTF.

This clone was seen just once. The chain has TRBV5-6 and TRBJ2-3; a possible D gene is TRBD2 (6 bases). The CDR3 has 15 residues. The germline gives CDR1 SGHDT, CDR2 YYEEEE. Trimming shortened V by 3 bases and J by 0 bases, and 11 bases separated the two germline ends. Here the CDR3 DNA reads TGTGCCAGCAGCTCGGGAGACCGTAGCACAGATACGCAGTATTTT. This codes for CASSSGDRSTDTQYF.

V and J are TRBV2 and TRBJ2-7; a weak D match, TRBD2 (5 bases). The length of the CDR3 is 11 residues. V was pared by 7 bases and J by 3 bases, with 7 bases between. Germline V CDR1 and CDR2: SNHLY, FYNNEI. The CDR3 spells CASILGYEQYV. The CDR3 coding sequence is TGTGCCAGCATACTAGGCTACGAGCAGTACGTC.